The next 27 T cell receptor beta chains were all read from a single sample in a study of CD8+ T cells in alopecia areata. Extraction of RNA preceded its reverse transcription into cDNA, which served as the sequencing template. Assay used: immunoSEQ multiplex PCR; TCRdb lists only in-frame clones, some missing. The table shows some 120,000 clones, with 58% occurring only once. The sample here was CD4+ T cells sorted from blood, taken at week 0. The receptors originated from a human donor with alopecia areata.

This clone occurred once. The gene calls are TRBV30 and TRBJ1-5; D possibly corresponds to TRBD1 (5 bases). Germline values: CDR1 GTSNPN, CDR2 SVGIG (reference sequence). V lost 7 bases and J lost 4, with 17 bases in between. The CDR3 is made up of 14 amino acids. CDR3 loop: CAYSHGAGNQPQHF. CDR3 coding DNA: TGTGCCTACTCCCATGGGGCGGGAAATCAGCCCCAGCATTTT.

This chain links TRBV14 with TRBJ2-7; 10 bases are a match to TRBD2. V shed 3 bases and J 7 bases; nucleotides not matched to a gene: 9. Germline V CDR1 and CDR2: SGHDN, FVKESK. CDR3 length: 15 residues. The CDR3 DNA reads TGTGCCAGCAGCCAGGCCGGGACTAGCGTCAAAGAGCAGTACTTC. Protein product: CASSQAGTSVKEQYF.

This clone was seen more than once but under ten times. The J gene is TRBJ2-3, the V gene TRBV5-1, with TRBD1 matching 9 bases. V shed 0 bases, J shed 2 bases, and the junction held 4 bases outside the gene matches. Germline values: CDR1 SGHRS, CDR2 YFSETQ. The CDR3 is 16 residues long. CDR3 in amino acids: CASSLAGQGITDTQYF. CDR3 DNA: TGCGCCAGCAGCTTGGCGGGACAGGGCATCACAGATACGCAGTATTTT.

The sample holds a few counts of this clone. The chain uses TRBV7-9 and TRBJ2-7, with D perhaps TRBD2 (5 bases). Per germline, CDR1 SEHNR and CDR2 FQNEAQ (reference sequence). The CDR3 is made up of 12 amino acids. The V and J ends lost 5 bases and 6 bases respectively, with 11 bases between them. CDR3 coding DNA: TGTGCCAGCAGCCTATGGGAGCGCGAGCAGTACTTC. Its translation is CASSLWEREQYF.

The J gene is TRBJ2-3, the V gene TRBV29-1, with D hard to call. CDR1 and CDR2 (germline): SQVTM, ANQGSEA. V was pared by 4 bases and J by 4 bases, with 6 bases between. This CDR3 has 11 residues. CDR3 amino acids: CSVARPDTQYF. CDR3 nucleotide sequence: TGCAGCGTTGCTCGTCCAGATACGCAGTATTTT.

The CDR3 spells CASSVRDWWQGVEQYF. The CDR3 bases are TGTGCCAGCAGCGTTAGAGACTGGTGGCAGGGGGTCGAGCAGTACTTC. The chain recombines TRBV5-6 with TRBJ2-7; 7 bases match TRBD1. CDR1 SGHDT and CDR2 YYEEEE come from the germline V gene. The length of the CDR3 is 16 residues. V shed 4 bases, J shed 6 bases, and the junction held 16 bases outside the gene matches.

This clone has just a few counts. The gene calls are TRBV5-1 and TRBJ1-2; no clear D. The germline V gene encodes CDR1 SGHRS and CDR2 YFSETQ. CDR3 length: 15 residues. V lost 1 base, J lost 7 bases, and 17 bases lay in between. The CDR3 sequence: CASSLTSGGQGGYTF. The DNA of the CDR3 is TGCGCCAGCAGCTTGACTTCCGGAGGTCAAGGTGGCTACACCTTC.

The V gene is TRBV5-1, the J gene TRBJ2-7; D gene uncertain. V lost 2 bases, J lost 0 bases, and 9 bases lay in between. Germline CDR1 is SGHRS and CDR2 is YFSETQ. The CDR3 is made up of 14 amino acids. The CDR3 protein is CASSFGPNSYEQYF. CDR3 nucleotide sequence: TGCGCCAGCAGCTTTGGACCGAACTCCTACGAGCAGTACTTC.

The rearrangement links TRBV11-2 to TRBJ2-3; the D gene is possibly TRBD2 (5 bases). CDR3 size: 17 residues. Trimming shortened V by 0 bases and J by 5 bases, and 18 bases separated the two germline ends. CDR1 is SGHAT, CDR2 FQNNGV, per germline. The CDR3 protein is CASSLDGRGVFRDTQYF. DNA of the CDR3: TGTGCCAGCAGCTTAGATGGCCGGGGAGTGTTTAGAGATACGCAGTATTTT.

The rearrangement uses TRBV28 and TRBJ1-2; TRBD1 might be the D (5 bases). V dropped 7 bases and J dropped 4 bases, with 19 bases sitting between them. Germline CDR1 MDHEN, CDR2 SYDVKM. This CDR3 is 15 amino acids long. The CDR3 loop reads CASTTGGTPSYGYTF. In nucleotides, the CDR3 is TGTGCCAGCACCACGGGAGGGACCCCATCCTATGGCTACACCTTC.

The CDR3 nucleotides read TGTGCCAGCTCACCACGGGTCCCCGGGGAGCTGTTTTTT. Translation: CASSPRVPGELFF. The J gene is TRBJ2-2, the V gene TRBV18, with D hard to call. The V and J ends lost 1 base and 6 bases respectively, with 6 bases between them. The germline V gene encodes CDR1 KGHSH and CDR2 LQKENI. CDR3 length: 13 residues.

The chain combines TRBV15 with TRBJ2-2; 10 bases agree with TRBD1. V was clipped by 5 bases and J by 4 bases; unmatched bases: 7. The CDR3 consists of 16 residues. CDR1 LNHNV and CDR2 YYDKDF come from the germline V gene (reference sequence). The CDR3, as DNA: TGTGCCACCAGCCCGCCGGGACAGGGGTTCACCGGGGAGCTGTTTTTT. Amino acids: CATSPPGQGFTGELFF.

V is TRBV6-5 and J is TRBJ1-1; unclear D gene. Germline V gene lookup returns CDR1 MNHEY and CDR2 SVGAGI. V lost 0 bases and J lost 7, with 6 bases in between. This CDR3 is built from 12 residues. CDR3 amino acids: CASSYSGLEAFF. In nucleotides, the CDR3 is TGTGCCAGCAGTTACTCAGGCCTTGAAGCTTTCTTT.

The chain links TRBV7-8 to TRBJ2-5, with D unresolved. This CDR3 comprises 13 residues. Trimming took off 2 bases at V and 1 base at J, with 5 bases between the two ends. Germline V gene data show CDR1 as SGHVS and CDR2 as FQNEAQ. Written as DNA, the CDR3 is TGTGCCAGCAGCTTAAACAGCCAAGAGACCCAGTACTTC. Its translation: CASSLNSQETQYF.

The chain combines TRBV28 with TRBJ2-6; no definite D call. Between the trimmed V and J ends, which lost 2 bases and 0 bases, there was a span of 5 bases. Germline V CDR1 and CDR2: MDHEN, SYDVKM. The CDR3 has 15 residues. CDR3 in amino acids: CASSLRTSGANVLTF. The CDR3 bases are TGTGCCAGCAGTTTACGGACCTCTGGGGCCAACGTCCTGACTTTC.

V gene TRBV5-4 combines with J gene TRBJ1-1; TRBD1 is a possible D gene (6 bases). The V end was cut by 3 bases, the J end by 6 bases, with 15 bases between. Germline V lookup: CDR1 SGHNT, CDR2 YYREEE (reference sequence). CDR3 length: 14 residues. The CDR3 protein is CASSSGGGFAEAFF. CDR3 nucleotide sequence: TGTGCCAGCAGCTCTGGAGGGGGATTCGCTGAAGCTTTCTTT.

This clone showed up just a few times. The J gene is TRBJ2-1, the V gene TRBV6-5, with D unclear. The germline V gene encodes CDR1 MNHEY and CDR2 SVGAGI. Trimming left V 6 bases short and J 5 bases short, with 8 bases between. There are 12 residues in the CDR3. The CDR3 region is CASRPEDNEQFF. As DNA, the CDR3 is TGTGCCAGCAGACCCGAGGACAATGAGCAGTTCTTC.

This clone was observed a single time. V usage is TRBV11-2 and J usage is TRBJ2-1, with a tentative D call TRBD2 (5 bases). V was pared by 3 bases and J by 9 bases, with 12 bases between. CDR1 and CDR2 (germline): SGHAT, FQNNGV. This CDR3 contains 13 residues. In nucleotides, the CDR3 is TGTGCCAGCAGCTTCGACTACCTGAGTGAGCAGTTCTTC. This sequence encodes CASSFDYLSEQFF.

The rearrangement links TRBV30 to TRBJ2-1, with a possible D match to TRBD1 (5 bases). Germline V gene data show CDR1 as GTSNPN and CDR2 as SVGIG (reference sequence). With 2 bases removed from V and 5 bases from J, the gap between germline ends came to 16 bases. This CDR3 region has 15 residues. The CDR3 nucleotides read TGTGCCTGGAGTAGTAGGGCAGGGTTTAACAATGAGCAGTTCTTC. It translates to CAWSSRAGFNNEQFF.

Only a few counts were recorded for this clone. This chain links TRBV20-1 with TRBJ2-1; D gene uncertain. CDR3 length: 11 residues. Trimming pared 8 bases from V and 9 bases from J, leaving 14 bases between. From germline, CDR1 is DFQATT and CDR2 SNEGSKA (reference sequence). CDR3 nucleotide sequence: TGCAGTTCGAGTGCAGTGGGTGAGCAGTTCTTC. This gives the protein CSSSAVGEQFF.

CDR3 coding DNA: TGTGCCAGCAGTGACTCCAAGCGGAGGTACGAGCAGTACTTC. Protein product: CASSDSKRRYEQYF. The chain links TRBV25-1 to TRBJ2-7; weak D call: TRBD2 (5 bases). Germline assignment: CDR1 MGHDK and CDR2 SYGVNS. This CDR3 is 14 amino acids long. V was pared by 3 bases and J by 4 bases, with 13 bases between.

This chain connects TRBV5-6 to TRBJ2-7; D is ambiguous. CDR1 is SGHDT, CDR2 YYEEEE, per germline. The CDR3 runs to 14 residues. The V gene lost 4 bases and the J gene lost 0 bases, with 11 bases spanning the gap. This chain's CDR3 is CASSPWTASYEQYF. In nucleotides, the CDR3 is TGTGCCAGCAGCCCATGGACGGCCTCCTACGAGCAGTACTTC.

The gene calls are TRBV7-9 and TRBJ2-5; D call uncertain. Trimming removed 2 bases from V and 4 bases from J, with 26 bases in between. The germline V gene has CDR1 SEHNR and CDR2 FQNEAQ (reference sequence). The CDR3 is made up of 19 amino acids. DNA for the CDR3: TGTGCCAGCAGCTTATCGGATGGATTAGCTGTCTACCGCGGAGAGACCCAGTACTTC. It encodes CASSLSDGLAVYRGETQYF.

This rearrangement joins TRBV2 to TRBJ2-1; D remains ambiguous. Germline CDR1 reads SNHLY; CDR2 reads FYNNEI. V lost 4 bases and J lost 3, with 10 bases in between. The CDR3 has 14 amino acids. CDR3 protein: CASSVGLNYNEQFF. The CDR3, as DNA: TGTGCCAGCAGTGTCGGCCTAAACTACAATGAGCAGTTCTTC.

J is TRBJ2-2 and V is TRBV25-1; a weak D match, TRBD1 (6 bases). Germline values: CDR1 MGHDK, CDR2 SYGVNS. V was clipped by 7 bases and J by 6 bases, with 15 bases between them. The CDR3 is made up of 14 amino acids. The CDR3 coding sequence is TGTGCCAGCATGGGACCAGGGGCCTCCGGGGAGCTGTTTTTT. It is translated as CASMGPGASGELFF.

This clone was observed a single time. V usage is TRBV7-3 and J usage is TRBJ2-7; 8 nucleotides align to TRBD1. CDR1 SGHTA and CDR2 FQGTGA come from the germline V gene. This CDR3 is 15 amino acids long. V dropped 6 bases and J dropped 7; count of bases not matched to a gene: 14. In nucleotides, the CDR3 is TGTGCCAGCAGTCCAGTTCAGGGGGCCATTGGGGAGCAGTACTTC. It translates to CASSPVQGAIGEQYF.

The chain joins TRBV11-2 to TRBJ1-2, with 7 positions matching TRBD1. V was clipped by 5 bases and J by 5 bases; unmatched bases: 8. The CDR3 extends over 14 amino acids. CDR1 SGHAT and CDR2 FQNNGV come from the germline V gene. The CDR3 is CASSNRDRVYGYTF. Here the CDR3 DNA reads TGTGCCAGCAGCAACCGGGACAGAGTGTATGGCTACACCTTC.